This T cell receptor (beta chain) was recovered during a study of Graves' ophthalmopathy and Graves' hyperthyroidism (dated by TCRdb to the late 2010s). At the level of the whole study: A patient counted as having stable hyperthyroidism if there was no progression to ophthalmopathy within 18 months of follow-up. To tell Graves' ophthalmopathy apart from Graves' hyperthyroidism, and to predict which patients would progress to ophthalmopathy, the study relied on TCR beta repertoire signatures. In total, around 130 blood samples were TCR-sequenced: 40 to 45 ophthalmopathy, around 75 hyperthyroidism and some 17 hyperthyroidism-to-ophthalmopathy patients. To explore V-J signatures distinguishing ophthalmopathy from hyperthyroidism, a discovery set of more than 95 patients (roughly 45 ophthalmopathy, roughly 60 stable hyperthyroidism) was enrolled. The independent validation cohort included about 19 hyperthyroidism patients plus 17 patients who later progressed from hyperthyroidism to ophthalmopathy. In over 5 hyperthyroidism patients, the T-cell repertoire of thyroid tissue was compared with the T-cell repertoire of blood. After sampling, hyperthyroidism patients received methimazole starting at 30 mg daily, and ophthalmopathy patients received high-dose intravenous methylprednisolone.

The hyperthyroidism patients were 18 to 65 years old and newly diagnosed, with a disease duration of less than 2 months. Patients with other autoimmune diseases, uncontrolled infections, pregnancy or lactation were excluded from the study. Diagnosis was based on clinical symptoms, serum thyroxine, TRAb, thyroid ultrasound and orbital computed tomography. Trizol reagent was used to extract the total RNA, and its quality was then checked on an Agilent 2100 Bioanalyzer. General conclusions and limits of the study: No statistical method was used to set the sample size in advance, and the investigators knew which group each participant was assigned to. In validation, the model predicted ophthalmopathy progression with about 71% sensitivity and 72.22% specificity; some twelve predicted patients were CT-confirmed with GO in a median of roughly 6.8 months. In cross-validation, the 13-signature model distinguished ophthalmopathy from stable hyperthyroidism with less than 90% sensitivity and about 81% specificity, while in the test set the corresponding values were about 80% and 75%. Among expanded thyroid clonotypes with frequency above 0.001, most also showed up in blood, which suggests that blood repertoires may reflect the thyroid immune response.

For repertoire sequencing, the TCR beta CDR3 regions were amplified from RNA transcripts. HTBI primers and the Qiagen OneStep RT-PCR kit were used in a first-round RT-PCR, which was followed by a second-round multiplex PCR, size selection and purification. Libraries were sequenced paired-end with 100 bp reads on an Illumina HiSeq2000. On the authors' methods: Reads were processed with SOAPnuke, discarding reads with adapters, uncalled bases, mean Phred below 15, or no exact constant-primer or identifier match. COPE v1.2.5 was used to merge high-quality paired reads. Each unique nucleotide sequence was treated as a clonotype, and MiTCR v1.1 was used to align the clonotypes to the IMGT TRB V, D and J references. The analysis was limited to V-J combinations with a frequency above 0.0001, which together covered more than 98% of repertoires. For each V-J combination, a TCR clonal expansion and chaos score was defined as F50 clonal expansion divided by the chaos observed in the TCRdist matrix. Welch's t-statistics and random forest were used to reduce the features to about 14 V-J combinations, which were then used as input to a naive Bayes classifier. Thyroid-blood repertoire similarity was quantified with the Morisita-Horn index. The public reads were reanalyzed by TCRdb: fastp trimming at Q25, MiXCR alignment, in-frame beta chains only. Every CDR3 protein is listed once, alongside the most common genes and DNA of its rows. For this entry, the V and J calls and clone size follow TCRdb and not the study's own pipeline. This sample gives over a million distinct CDR3 sequences in total; around a third of them show up just once. The ten largest clones take up around 10% of the sample.

Note on this clonotype: The antigen this receptor binds is unknown. The limits of the CDR3 on the DNA are not certain, so only TCRdb's listed CDR3 is given.

Its CDR3 holds 15 amino acids, cysteine through phenylalanine. Based on the germline V gene, the CDR1 and CDR2 sequences are MGHDK and SYGVNS. The sequencing input was peripheral blood or thyroid tissue (not recorded which). The TCR originated in an adult man with Graves' hyperthyroidism. This receptor chain uses TRBV25-1 and TRBJ1-6; TRBD1, the table's D call, was not compared with the DNA. CDR3 region: CACSARDQGDSPLHF.